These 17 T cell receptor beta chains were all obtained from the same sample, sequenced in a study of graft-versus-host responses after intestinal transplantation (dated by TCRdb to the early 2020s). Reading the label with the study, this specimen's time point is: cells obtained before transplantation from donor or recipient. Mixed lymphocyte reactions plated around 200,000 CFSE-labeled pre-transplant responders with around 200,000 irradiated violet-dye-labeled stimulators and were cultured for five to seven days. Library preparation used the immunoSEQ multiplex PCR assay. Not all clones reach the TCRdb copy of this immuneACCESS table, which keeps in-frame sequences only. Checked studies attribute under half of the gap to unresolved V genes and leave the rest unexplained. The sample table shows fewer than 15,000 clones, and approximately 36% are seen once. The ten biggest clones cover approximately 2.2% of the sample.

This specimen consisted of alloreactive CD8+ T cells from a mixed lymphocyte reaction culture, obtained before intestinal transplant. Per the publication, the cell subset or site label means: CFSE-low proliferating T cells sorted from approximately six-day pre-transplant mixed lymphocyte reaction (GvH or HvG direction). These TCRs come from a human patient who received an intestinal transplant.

In nucleotides, the CDR3 is TGTGCCAGCAGCTCGGGACTTTATCAGCCCCAGCATTTT. Translated: CASSSGLYQPQHF. This chain connects TRBV7-3 to TRBJ1-5, with D possibly matching TRBD1 (5 bases). The CDR3 loop spans 13 amino acids. In germline, CDR1 is SGHTA, CDR2 FQGTGA. Between the trimmed V and J ends, which lost 4 bases and 5 bases, there was a span of 9 bases. The entire variable domain, with the rest obtained from reference TRBV7-3 and TRBJ1-5, is as follows: GAGVSQTPSNKVTEKGKYVELRCDPISGHTALYWYRQSLGQGPEFLIYFQGTGAADDSGLPNDRFFAVRPEGSVSTLKIQRTERGDSAVYLCASSSGLYQPQHFGDGTRLSIL.

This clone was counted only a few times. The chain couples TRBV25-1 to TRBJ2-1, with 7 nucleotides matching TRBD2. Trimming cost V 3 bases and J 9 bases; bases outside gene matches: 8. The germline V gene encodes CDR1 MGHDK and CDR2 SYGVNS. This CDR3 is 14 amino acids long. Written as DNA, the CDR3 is TGTGCCAGCAGTGAGCTGCAAAGACTAGCTGAGCAGTTCTTC. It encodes CASSELQRLAEQFF.

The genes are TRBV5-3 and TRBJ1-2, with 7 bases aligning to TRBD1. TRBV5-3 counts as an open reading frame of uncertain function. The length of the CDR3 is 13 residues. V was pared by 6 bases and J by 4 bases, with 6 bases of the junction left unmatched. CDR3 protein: CARIDRATYGYTF. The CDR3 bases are TGTGCCAGAATAGACAGGGCCACCTATGGCTACACCTTC.

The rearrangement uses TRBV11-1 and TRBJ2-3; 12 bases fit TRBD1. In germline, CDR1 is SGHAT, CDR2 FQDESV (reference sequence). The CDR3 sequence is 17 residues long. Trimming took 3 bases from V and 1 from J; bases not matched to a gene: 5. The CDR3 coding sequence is TGTGCCAGCAGCTTCCGGGACAGGGGGCTGCGCACAGATACGCAGTATTTT. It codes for CASSFRDRGLRTDTQYF.

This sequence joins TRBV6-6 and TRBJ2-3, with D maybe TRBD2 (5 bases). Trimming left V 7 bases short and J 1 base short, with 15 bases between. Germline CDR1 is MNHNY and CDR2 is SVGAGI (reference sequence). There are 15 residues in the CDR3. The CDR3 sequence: CASTSGVSGTDTQYF. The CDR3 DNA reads TGTGCCAGCACCTCCGGGGTTTCGGGCACAGATACGCAGTATTTT.

The CDR3 DNA sequence: TGTGCCAGTAGTATAGCCTATAGCAATCAGCCCCAGCATTTT. It codes for CASSIAYSNQPQHF. The chain joins TRBV19 to TRBJ1-5; D is unclear. In germline, CDR1 is LNHDA, CDR2 SQIVND (reference sequence). Trimming took off 1 base at V and 0 bases at J, with 4 bases between the two ends. This CDR3 spans 14 amino acids.

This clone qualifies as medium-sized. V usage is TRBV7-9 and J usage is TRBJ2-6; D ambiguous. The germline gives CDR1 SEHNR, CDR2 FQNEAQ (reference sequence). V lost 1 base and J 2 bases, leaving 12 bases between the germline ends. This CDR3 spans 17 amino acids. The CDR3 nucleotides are TGTGCCAGCAGCTTAGGGGCGGAAGGGACTGGGGCCAACGTCCTGACTTTC. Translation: CASSLGAEGTGANVLTF.

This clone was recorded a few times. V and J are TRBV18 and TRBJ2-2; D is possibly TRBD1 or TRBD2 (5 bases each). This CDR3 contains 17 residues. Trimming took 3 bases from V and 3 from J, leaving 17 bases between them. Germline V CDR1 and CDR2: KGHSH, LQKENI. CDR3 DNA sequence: TGTGCCAGCTCACCTTTACTGTACGGGGCGCACACCGGGGAGCTGTTTTTT. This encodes CASSPLLYGAHTGELFF.

The CDR3 nucleotides read TGTGCCAGCAGCGTAGAAGGACAGGGCACAGATACGCAGTATTTT. Amino acid sequence: CASSVEGQGTDTQYF. This chain connects TRBV9 to TRBJ2-3; TRBD1 matches at 7 bases. CDR3 size: 15 residues. The junction had 2 bases not matched to a gene; V was cut back by 0 bases and J by 1 base. Germline V lookup: CDR1 SGDLS, CDR2 YYNGEE. The full variable domain, in which reference TRBV9 and TRBJ2-3 provide the parts outside the CDR3, is DSGVTQTPKHLITATGQRVTLRCSPRSGDLSVYWYQQSLDQGLQFLIQYYNGEERAKGNILERFSAQQFPDLHSELNLSSLELGDSALYFCASSVEGQGTDTQYFGPGTRLTVL.

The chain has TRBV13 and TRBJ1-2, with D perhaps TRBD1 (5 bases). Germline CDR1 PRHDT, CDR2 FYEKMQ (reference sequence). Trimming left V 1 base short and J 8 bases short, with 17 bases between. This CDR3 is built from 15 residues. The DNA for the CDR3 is TGTGCCAGCAGCTTAGTGGTAGGGACCCTGGAGGGCTACACCTTC. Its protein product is CASSLVVGTLEGYTF.

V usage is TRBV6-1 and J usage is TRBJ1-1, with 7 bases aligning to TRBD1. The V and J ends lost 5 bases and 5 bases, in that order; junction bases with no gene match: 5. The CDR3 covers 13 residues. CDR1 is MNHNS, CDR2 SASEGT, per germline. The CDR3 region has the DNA TGTGCCAGCAGTCAAGGGGGCTGGACTGAAGCTTTCTTT. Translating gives CASSQGGWTEAFF.

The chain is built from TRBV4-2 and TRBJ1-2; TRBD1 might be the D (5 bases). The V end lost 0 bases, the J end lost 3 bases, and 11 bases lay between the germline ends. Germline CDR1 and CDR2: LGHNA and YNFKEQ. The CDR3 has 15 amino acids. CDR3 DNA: TGTGCCAGCAGCCAAGATCCAGGGCGAGACTATGGCTACACCTTC. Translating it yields CASSQDPGRDYGYTF.

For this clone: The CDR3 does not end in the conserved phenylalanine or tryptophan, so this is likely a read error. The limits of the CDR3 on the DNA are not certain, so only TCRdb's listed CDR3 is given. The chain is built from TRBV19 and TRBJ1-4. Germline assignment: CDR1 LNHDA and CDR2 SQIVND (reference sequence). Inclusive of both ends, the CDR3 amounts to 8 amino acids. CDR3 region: CAGVVPGA.

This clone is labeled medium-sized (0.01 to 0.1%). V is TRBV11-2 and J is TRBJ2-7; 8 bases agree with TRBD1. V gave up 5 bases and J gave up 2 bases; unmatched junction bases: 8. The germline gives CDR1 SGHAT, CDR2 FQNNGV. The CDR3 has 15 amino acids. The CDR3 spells CASSQGTGTPYEQYF. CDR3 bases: TGTGCCAGCAGCCAGGGGACAGGTACACCCTACGAGCAGTACTTC.

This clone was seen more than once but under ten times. The CDR3 sequence: CAWSIRDRGDTEAFF. For the CDR3, the DNA is TGTGCCTGGAGTATACGGGACAGAGGGGACACTGAAGCTTTCTTT. The gene calls are TRBV30 and TRBJ1-1, with TRBD1 matching over 7 bases. The germline CDR1 and CDR2 sequences are GTSNPN and SVGIG (reference sequence). The CDR3 extends over 15 amino acids. The ends lost 2 bases at V and 3 bases at J; junction bases unmatched: 9.

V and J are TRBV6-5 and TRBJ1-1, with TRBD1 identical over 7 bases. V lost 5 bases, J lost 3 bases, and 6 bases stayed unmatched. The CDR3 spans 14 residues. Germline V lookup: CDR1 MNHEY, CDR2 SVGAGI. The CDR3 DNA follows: TGTGCCAGCAGTATCCGCGGACAGGACACTGAAGCTTTCTTT. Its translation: CASSIRGQDTEAFF.

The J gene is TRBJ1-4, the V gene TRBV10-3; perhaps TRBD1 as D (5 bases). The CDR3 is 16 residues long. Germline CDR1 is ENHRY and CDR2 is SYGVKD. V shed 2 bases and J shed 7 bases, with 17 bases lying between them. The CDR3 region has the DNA TGTGCCATCAGTGAGGCCGGAGGGACCGGGGTTGAAAAACTGTTTTTT. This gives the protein CAISEAGGTGVEKLFF.